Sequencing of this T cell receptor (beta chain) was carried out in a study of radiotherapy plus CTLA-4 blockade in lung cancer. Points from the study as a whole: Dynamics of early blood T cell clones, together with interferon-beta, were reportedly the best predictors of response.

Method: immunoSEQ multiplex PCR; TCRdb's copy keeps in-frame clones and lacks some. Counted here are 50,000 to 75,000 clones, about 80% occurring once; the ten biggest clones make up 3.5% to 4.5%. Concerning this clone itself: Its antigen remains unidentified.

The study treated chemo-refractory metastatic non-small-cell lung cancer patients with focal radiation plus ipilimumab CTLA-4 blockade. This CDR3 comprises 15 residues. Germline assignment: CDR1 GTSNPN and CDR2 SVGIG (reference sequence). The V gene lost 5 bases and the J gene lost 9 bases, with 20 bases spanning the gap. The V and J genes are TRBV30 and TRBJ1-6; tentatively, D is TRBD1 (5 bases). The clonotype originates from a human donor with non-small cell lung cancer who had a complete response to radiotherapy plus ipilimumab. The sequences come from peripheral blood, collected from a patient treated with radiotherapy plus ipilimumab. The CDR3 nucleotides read TGTGCCTGGCTCCCCGGGACTAATTGGGGTTCACCCCTCCACTTT. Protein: CAWLPGTNWGSPLHF.